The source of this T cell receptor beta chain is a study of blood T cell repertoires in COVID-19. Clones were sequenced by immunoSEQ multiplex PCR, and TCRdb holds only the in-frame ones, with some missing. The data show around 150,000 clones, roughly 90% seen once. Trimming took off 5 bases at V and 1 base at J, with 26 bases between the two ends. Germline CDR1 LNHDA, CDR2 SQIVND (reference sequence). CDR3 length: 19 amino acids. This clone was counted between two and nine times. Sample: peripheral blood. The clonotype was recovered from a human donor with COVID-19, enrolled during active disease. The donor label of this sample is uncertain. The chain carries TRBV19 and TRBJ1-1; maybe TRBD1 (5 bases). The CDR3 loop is CASSSTPGGKLRGNTEAFF. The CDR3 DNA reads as TGTGCCAGTAGTTCCACCCCGGGGGGGAAACTTCGAGGGAACACTGAAGCTTTCTTT.